This is a list of T cell receptor beta chains from one sample in a study of T cell repertoires and HLA-DP antigens. TCRdb's table, derived via immunoSEQ multiplex PCR, lists solely in-frame clones and lacks some. Among 75,000 to 90,000 clones listed, approximately 89% were seen once. No antigen is known for these receptors. Sequencing input: CD4+ T cells from PBMCs. The receptors were sampled from a man aged 50 to 60 in good health and CMV-seronegative. CDR3s include the opening cysteine and the closing phenylalanine or tryptophan. D genes are given only for firm matches. Clone size is not always given. Where it is, it says once, few, many or a class for expanded clones.

NA	TRBJ2-7	NA	TRBV5-6	CASSPAPTPGYEQYF	TGTGCCAGCAGCCCGGCCCCGACTCCCGGCTACGAGCAGTACTTC
NA	TRBJ1-1	NA	TRBV6-1	CASTGGQLNTEAFF	TGTGCCTCCACTGGGGGACAACTGAACACTGAAGCTTTCTTT
TRBD2	TRBJ2-2	NA	TRBV19	CASSIVPGGNTGELFF	TGTGCCAGTAGTATAGTGCCGGGAGGGAACACCGGGGAGCTGTTTTTT
TRBD2	TRBJ2-3	once	TRBV10-1	CASSDRTSGTDTQYF	TGCGCCAGCAGTGACCGGACTAGCGGCACAGATACGCAGTATTTT
NA	TRBJ2-5	NA	TRBV4-3	CASSQGVTGGQETQYF	TGCGCCAGCAGCCAAGGGGTAACTGGCGGTCAAGAGACCCAGTACTTC
TRBD1	TRBJ1-1	NA	TRBV5-5	CASRSQGGTEAFF	TGTGCCAGCAGGAGTCAGGGGGGTACTGAAGCTTTCTTT
NA	TRBJ2-2	NA	TRBV9	CASSVVGSGTGELFF	TGTGCCAGCAGCGTAGTCGGGAGCGGTACCGGGGAGCTGTTTTTT
NA	TRBJ1-2	NA	TRBV19	CASSSAGYGYTF	TGTGCCAGTAGTTCGGCAGGCTATGGCTACACCTTC
TRBD1	TRBJ2-5	NA	TRBV18	CASSQDRGQETQYF	TGTGCCAGCTCTCAGGACAGGGGACAAGAGACCCAGTACTTC
NA	TRBJ1-5	once	TRBV9	CASSVGGLANQPQHF	TGTGCCAGCAGCGTAGGCGGACTGGCCAATCAGCCCCAGCATTTT
TRBD2	TRBJ2-7	NA	TRBV19	CASSFAGGNYEQYF	TGTGCCAGTAGTTTCGCGGGAGGGAACTACGAGCAGTACTTC
TRBD2	TRBJ2-3	NA	TRBV6-1	CASSEYLAGGPIGTDTQYF	TGTGCCAGCAGCGAATATCTAGCGGGGGGGCCCATTGGCACAGATACGCAGTATTTT
NA	TRBJ2-1	NA	TRBV6-5	CASSYQLGNEQFF	TGTGCCAGCAGTTACCAGCTTGGCAATGAGCAGTTCTTC
NA	TRBJ2-7	NA	TRBV4-1	CASSQGAFRDISYEQYF	TGCGCCAGCAGCCAAGGGGCTTTTCGGGACATTTCCTACGAGCAGTACTTC
NA	TRBJ2-5	NA	TRBV30	CAWSIGGQETQYF	TGTGCCTGGAGTATCGGCGGGCAAGAGACCCAGTACTTC
NA	TRBJ2-3	NA	TRBV30	CAWSVGGISTDTQYF	TGTGCCTGGAGTGTGGGCGGGATTTCCACAGATACGCAGTATTTT
NA	TRBJ2-1	NA	TRBV11-2	CASSTNNEQFF	TGTGCCAGCAGCACTAACAATGAGCAGTTCTTC
NA	TRBJ1-4	NA	TRBV5-1	CASSPGTPGNEKLFF	TGCGCCAGTTCTCCTGGGACTCCCGGAAATGAAAAACTGTTTTTT